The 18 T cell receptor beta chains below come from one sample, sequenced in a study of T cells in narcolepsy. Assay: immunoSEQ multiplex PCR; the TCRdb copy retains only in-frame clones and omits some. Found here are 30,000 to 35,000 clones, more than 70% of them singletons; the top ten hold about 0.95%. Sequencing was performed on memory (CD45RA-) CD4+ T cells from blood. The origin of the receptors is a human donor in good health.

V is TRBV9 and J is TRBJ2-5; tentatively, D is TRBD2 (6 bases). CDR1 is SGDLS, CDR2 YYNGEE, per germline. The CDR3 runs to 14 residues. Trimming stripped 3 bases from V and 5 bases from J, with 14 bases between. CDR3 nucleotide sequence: TGTGCCAGCAGCGGGAGCCGGGGGAGTGAGACCCAGTACTTC. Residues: CASSGSRGSETQYF.

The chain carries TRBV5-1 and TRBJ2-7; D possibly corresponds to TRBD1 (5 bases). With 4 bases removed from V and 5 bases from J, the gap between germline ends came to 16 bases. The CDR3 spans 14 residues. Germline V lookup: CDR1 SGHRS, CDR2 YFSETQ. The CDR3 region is CASSKTQAAHEQYF. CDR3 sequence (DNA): TGCGCCAGCAGCAAGACACAGGCGGCCCACGAGCAGTACTTC.

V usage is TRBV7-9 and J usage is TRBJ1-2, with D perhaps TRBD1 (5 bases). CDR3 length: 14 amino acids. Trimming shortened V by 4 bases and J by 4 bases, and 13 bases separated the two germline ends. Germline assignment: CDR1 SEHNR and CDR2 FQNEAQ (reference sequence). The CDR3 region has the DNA TGTGCCAGCAGCTCCAGGGCGGCGGGCTATGGCTACACCTTC. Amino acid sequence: CASSSRAAGYGYTF.

The CDR3 sequence: CSAQAGEGYTF. The CDR3 DNA follows: TGCAGTGCCCAAGCCGGGGAGGGCTACACCTTC. The chain recombines TRBV20-1 with TRBJ1-2; no clear D gene. In germline, CDR1 is DFQATT, CDR2 SNEGSKA (reference sequence). The CDR3 is 11 residues long. Between the trimmed V and J ends, which lost 6 bases and 8 bases, there was a span of 13 bases.

CDR3 in amino acids: CASGCPRTSGGKNIQYF. As DNA, the CDR3 is TGTGCTAGTGGTTGCCCTCGGACTAGCGGGGGAAAAAACATTCAGTACTTC. The chain carries TRBV12-5 and TRBJ2-4, with 13 positions matching TRBD2. V shed 4 bases, J shed 4 bases, and the junction held 7 bases outside the gene matches. CDR3 size: 17 residues. Germline V lookup: CDR1 LGHNT, CDR2 FRNRAP.

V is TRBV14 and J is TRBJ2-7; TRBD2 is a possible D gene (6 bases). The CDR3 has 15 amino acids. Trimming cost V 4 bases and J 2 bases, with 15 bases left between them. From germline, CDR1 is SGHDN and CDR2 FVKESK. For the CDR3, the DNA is TGTGCCAGCAGCCGATCCCTTGGCGGGGCCTACGAGCAGTACTTC. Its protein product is CASSRSLGGAYEQYF.

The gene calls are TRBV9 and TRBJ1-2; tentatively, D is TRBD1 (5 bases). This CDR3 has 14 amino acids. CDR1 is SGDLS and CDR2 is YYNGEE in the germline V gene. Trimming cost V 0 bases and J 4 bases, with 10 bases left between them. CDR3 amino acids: CASSVESGIYGYTF. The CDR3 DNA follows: TGTGCCAGCAGCGTAGAGTCAGGGATCTATGGCTACACCTTC.

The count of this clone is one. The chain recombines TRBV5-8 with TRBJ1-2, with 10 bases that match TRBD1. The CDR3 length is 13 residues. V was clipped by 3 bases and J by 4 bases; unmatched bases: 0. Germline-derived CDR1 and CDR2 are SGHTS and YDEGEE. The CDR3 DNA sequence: TGTGCCAGCAGCTGGGACAGGGGCTATGGCTACACCTTC. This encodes CASSWDRGYGYTF. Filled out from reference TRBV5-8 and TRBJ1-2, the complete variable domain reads EAGVTQSPTHLIKTRGQQATLRCSPISGHTSVYWYQQALGLGLQFLLWYDEGEERNRGNFPPRFSGRQFPNYSSELNVNALELEDSALYLCASSWDRGYGYTFGSGTRLTVV.

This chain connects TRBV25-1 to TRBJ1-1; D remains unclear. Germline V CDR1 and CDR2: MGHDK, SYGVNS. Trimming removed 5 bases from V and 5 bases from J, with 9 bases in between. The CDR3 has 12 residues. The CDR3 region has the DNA TGTGCCAGCAGTTGGGGAGGAACTGAAGCTTTCTTT. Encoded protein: CASSWGGTEAFF.

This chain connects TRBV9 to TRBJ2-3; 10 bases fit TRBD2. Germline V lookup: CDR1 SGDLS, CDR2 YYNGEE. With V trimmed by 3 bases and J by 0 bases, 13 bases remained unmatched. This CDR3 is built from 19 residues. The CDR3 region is CASSGWTSGRGSSTDTQYF. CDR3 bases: TGTGCCAGCAGCGGGTGGACTAGCGGACGGGGGTCAAGCACAGATACGCAGTATTTT.

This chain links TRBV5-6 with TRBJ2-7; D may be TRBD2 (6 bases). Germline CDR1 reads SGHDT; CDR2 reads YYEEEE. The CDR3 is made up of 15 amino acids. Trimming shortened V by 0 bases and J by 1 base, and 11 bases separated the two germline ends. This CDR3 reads CASSLGRGKSYEQYF. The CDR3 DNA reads TGTGCCAGCAGCTTGGGCCGGGGGAAGTCCTACGAGCAGTACTTC.

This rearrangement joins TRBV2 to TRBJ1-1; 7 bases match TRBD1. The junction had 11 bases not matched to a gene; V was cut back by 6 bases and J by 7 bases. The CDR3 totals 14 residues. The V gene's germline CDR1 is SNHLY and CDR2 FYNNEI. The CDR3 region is CASRAGTEINEAFF. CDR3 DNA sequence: TGTGCCAGCAGAGCCGGGACAGAGATCAATGAAGCTTTCTTT.

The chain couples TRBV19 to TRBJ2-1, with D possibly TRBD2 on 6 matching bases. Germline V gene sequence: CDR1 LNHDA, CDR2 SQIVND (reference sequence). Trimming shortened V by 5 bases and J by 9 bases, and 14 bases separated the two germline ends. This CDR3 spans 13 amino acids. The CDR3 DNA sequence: TGTGCCAGTAGTCTAGGAATGGGGGGTGAGCAGTTCTTC. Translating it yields CASSLGMGGEQFF.

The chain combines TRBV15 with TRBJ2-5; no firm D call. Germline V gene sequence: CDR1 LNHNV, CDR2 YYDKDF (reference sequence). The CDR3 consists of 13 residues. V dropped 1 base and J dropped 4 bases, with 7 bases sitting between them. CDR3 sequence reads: CATSRVIGETQYF. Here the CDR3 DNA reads TGTGCCACCAGCAGAGTCATAGGAGAGACCCAGTACTTC.

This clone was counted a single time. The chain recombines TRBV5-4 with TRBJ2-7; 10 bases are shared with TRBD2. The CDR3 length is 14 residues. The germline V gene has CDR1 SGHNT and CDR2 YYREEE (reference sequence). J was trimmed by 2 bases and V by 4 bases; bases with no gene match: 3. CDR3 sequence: CASSRTSGPYEQYF. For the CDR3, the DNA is TGTGCCAGCAGCAGGACTAGCGGACCCTACGAGCAGTACTTC.

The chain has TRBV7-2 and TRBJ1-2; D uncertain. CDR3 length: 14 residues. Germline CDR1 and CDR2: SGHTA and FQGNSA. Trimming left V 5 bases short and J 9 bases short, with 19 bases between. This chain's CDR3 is CASSPAGRSWSYTF. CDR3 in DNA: TGTGCCAGCAGCCCGGCGGGCCGTTCGTGGAGCTACACCTTC.

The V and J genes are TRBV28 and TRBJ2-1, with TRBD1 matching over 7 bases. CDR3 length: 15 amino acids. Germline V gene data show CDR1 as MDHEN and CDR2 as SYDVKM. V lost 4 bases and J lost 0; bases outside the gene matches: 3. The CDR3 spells CASSSSGGSYNEQFF. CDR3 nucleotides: TGTGCCAGCAGTTCATCAGGGGGCTCCTACAATGAGCAGTTCTTC.

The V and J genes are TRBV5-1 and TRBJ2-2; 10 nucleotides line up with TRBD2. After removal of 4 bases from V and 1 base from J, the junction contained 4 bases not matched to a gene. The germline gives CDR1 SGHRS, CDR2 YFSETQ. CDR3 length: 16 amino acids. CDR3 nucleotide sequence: TGCGCCAGCAGCCCCCTAGCGGGGGAGAACACCGGGGAGCTGTTTTTT. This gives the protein CASSPLAGENTGELFF.